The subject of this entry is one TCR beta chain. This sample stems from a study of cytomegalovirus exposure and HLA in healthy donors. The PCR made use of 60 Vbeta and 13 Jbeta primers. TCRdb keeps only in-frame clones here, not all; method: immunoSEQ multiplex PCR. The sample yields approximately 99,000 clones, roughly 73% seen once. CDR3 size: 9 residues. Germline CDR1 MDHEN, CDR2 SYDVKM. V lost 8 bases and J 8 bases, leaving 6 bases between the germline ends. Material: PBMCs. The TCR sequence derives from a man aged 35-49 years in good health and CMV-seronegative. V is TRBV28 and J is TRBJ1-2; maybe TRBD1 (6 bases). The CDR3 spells CASGQGYTF. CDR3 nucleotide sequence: TGTGCCAGCGGACAGGGCTACACCTTC.